What follows are 14 T cell receptor beta chains derived from one specimen sequenced in a study of shared clonotypes between healthy human individuals. Using immunoSEQ multiplex PCR, the repertoire was profiled, and TCRdb retains in-frame clones only, with some absent. The sample has around 340,000 clones; more than 60% are singletons. Input material: memory CD4+ T cells sorted from blood. Subset: CD45RA-negative fraction. The source is a young man in good health.

The rearrangement uses TRBV19 and TRBJ1-1; 9 nucleotides agree with TRBD1. Germline lookup yields CDR1 LNHDA and CDR2 SQIVND (reference sequence). The CDR3 extends over 15 amino acids. The J segment lost 3 bases and the V segment lost 0 bases, leaving 2 bases of the junction unmatched. DNA of the CDR3: TGTGCCAGTAGTATAGATCGACAGGGGGACACTGAAGCTTTCTTT. It encodes CASSIDRQGDTEAFF. Complete variable domain (other parts from reference TRBV19 and TRBJ1-1): DGGITQSPKYLFRKEGQNVTLSCEQNLNHDAMYWYRQDPGQGLRLIYYSQIVNDFQKGDIAEGYSVSREKKESFPLTVTSAQKNPTAFYLCASSIDRQGDTEAFFGQGTRLTVV.

The gene calls are TRBV18 and TRBJ2-3; 7 bases are a match to TRBD1. Germline lookup yields CDR1 KGHSH and CDR2 LQKENI. The CDR3 consists of 18 residues. The V and J ends lost 4 bases and 3 bases, in that order; junction bases with no gene match: 16. For the CDR3, the DNA is TGTGCCAGCTCACACAGCGCAGGGGACAGCTCGAGAACAGATACGCAGTATTTT. This codes for CASSHSAGDSSRTDTQYF.

CDR3 sequence reads: CASSLDTDTQYF. CDR3 sequence (DNA): TGCGCCAGCAGCTTGGACACAGATACGCAGTATTTT. The chain carries TRBV5-1 and TRBJ2-3; the D is unclear. V lost 0 bases to trimming and J lost 2 bases, with 1 base between them. Germline CDR1 SGHRS, CDR2 YFSETQ. The CDR3 is made up of 12 amino acids.

This clone came up many times. The chain has TRBV27 and TRBJ1-4, with D maybe TRBD1 (5 bases). The V end was cut by 3 bases, the J end by 3 bases, with 14 bases between. The germline CDR1 and CDR2 sequences are MNHEY and SMNVEV (reference sequence). The CDR3 totals 16 residues. The CDR3 DNA sequence: TGTGCCAGCAGTTTGAGGGGACTGACCCCTAATGAAAAACTGTTTTTT. Protein: CASSLRGLTPNEKLFF. The variable domain in full, with the rest retrieved from reference TRBV27 and TRBJ1-4, is EAQVTQNPRYLITVTGKKLTVTCSQNMNHEYMSWYRQDPGLGLRQIYYSMNVEVTDKGDVPEGYKVSRKEKRNFPLILESPSPNQTSLYFCASSLRGLTPNEKLFFGSGTQLSVL.

This rearrangement joins TRBV18 to TRBJ2-2; D ambiguous. The CDR3 is 12 amino acids. V shed 3 bases and J shed 7 bases, with 6 bases lying between them. Germline V gives CDR1 KGHSH, CDR2 LQKENI. CDR3 nucleotide sequence: TGTGCCAGCTCACCCAGACTCGGGGAGCTGTTTTTT. It yields the protein CASSPRLGELFF.

Comments on this clone: The same CDR3 is also encoded by other DNA sequences in this sample. The chain combines TRBV2 with TRBJ2-5; D gene uncertain. Germline V gives CDR1 SNHLY, CDR2 FYNNEI. The germline V and J ends were trimmed by 4 bases and 5 bases, with 8 bases remaining between them. CDR3 length: 12 residues. CDR3 sequence: CASSVVEETQYF. CDR3 coding DNA: TGTGCCAGCAGTGTAGTCGAGGAGACCCAGTACTTC.

The gene calls are TRBV20-1 and TRBJ2-7; D is unclear. Per germline, CDR1 DFQATT and CDR2 SNEGSKA (reference sequence). The V end was cut by 3 bases, the J end by 4 bases, with 4 bases between. The CDR3 is made up of 10 amino acids. Here the CDR3 reads CSASLYEQYF. The CDR3 DNA is TGCAGTGCTAGCCTTTACGAGCAGTACTTC.

This clone has more than one count but fewer than ten. The chain joins TRBV18 to TRBJ2-1; D possibly matches TRBD1 or TRBD2 (6 bases each). The CDR3 is 13 amino acids. Germline-derived CDR1 and CDR2 are KGHSH and LQKENI. The V end was cut by 2 bases, the J end by 8 bases, with 10 bases between. In DNA, the CDR3 is TGTGCCAGCTCACCATACGGGGGCGATGAGCAGTTCTTC. Protein: CASSPYGGDEQFF.

The rearrangement uses TRBV5-1 and TRBJ2-3; D is uncertain. The CDR3 loop spans 14 amino acids. Trimming removed 4 bases from V and 6 bases from J, with 15 bases in between. The germline gives CDR1 SGHRS, CDR2 YFSETQ. This CDR3 reads CASSMTGGSDTQYF. DNA for the CDR3: TGCGCCAGCAGCATGACGGGCGGCTCGGATACGCAGTATTTT.

The chain joins TRBV7-2 to TRBJ2-7; D not resolved. Between the trimmed V and J ends, which lost 2 bases and 7 bases, there was a span of 9 bases. The CDR3 sequence is 12 residues long. Germline V gene lookup returns CDR1 SGHTA and CDR2 FQGNSA. DNA for the CDR3: TGTGCCAGCAGCTTAAGCTCGATTGAGCAGTACTTC. It codes for CASSLSSIEQYF.

The rearrangement links TRBV6-1 to TRBJ1-2; D gene uncertain. The V gene lost 1 base and the J gene lost 1 base, with 10 bases spanning the gap. The germline V gene has CDR1 MNHNS and CDR2 SASEGT. The CDR3 extends over 15 amino acids. CDR3 sequence reads: CASSEGPVYNYGYTF. DNA for the CDR3: TGTGCCAGCAGTGAAGGACCAGTCTATAACTATGGCTACACCTTC.

The V call is TRBV20-1, the J call TRBJ2-5; 7 positions match TRBD1. The germline CDR1 and CDR2 sequences are DFQATT and SNEGSKA (reference sequence). The CDR3 covers 11 residues. The junction had 1 base not matched to a gene; V was cut back by 6 bases and J by 3 bases. As DNA, the CDR3 is TGCAGTGCAGACAGGGAAGAGACCCAGTACTTC. Amino acid sequence: CSADREETQYF.

The genes are TRBV2 and TRBJ2-4; possible D gene TRBD1, 5 bases. The germline V gene encodes CDR1 SNHLY and CDR2 FYNNEI. The V end lost 2 bases, the J end lost 1 base, and 9 bases lay between the germline ends. This CDR3 is built from 15 residues. The CDR3, as DNA: TGTGCCAGCAGTGAACTTAACAGGGCCAAAAACATTCAGTACTTC. It encodes CASSELNRAKNIQYF.

The chain uses TRBV5-4 and TRBJ2-3; possible D gene TRBD1, 6 bases. CDR1 is SGHNT and CDR2 is YYREEE in the germline V gene (reference sequence). V was trimmed by 4 bases and J by 4 bases, leaving 16 bases between them. The CDR3 has 15 amino acids. For the CDR3, the DNA is TGTGCCAGCAGCGATAGGGGACAAAGAGCAGATACGCAGTATTTT. Its protein is CASSDRGQRADTQYF.